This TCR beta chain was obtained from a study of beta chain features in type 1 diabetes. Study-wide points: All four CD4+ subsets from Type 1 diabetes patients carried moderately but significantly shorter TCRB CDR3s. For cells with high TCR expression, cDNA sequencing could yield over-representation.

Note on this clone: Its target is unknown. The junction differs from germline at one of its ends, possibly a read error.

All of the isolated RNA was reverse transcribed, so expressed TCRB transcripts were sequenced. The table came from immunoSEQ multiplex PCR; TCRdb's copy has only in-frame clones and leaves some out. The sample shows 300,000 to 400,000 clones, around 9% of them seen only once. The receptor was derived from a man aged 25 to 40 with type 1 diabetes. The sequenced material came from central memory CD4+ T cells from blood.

CDR3 DNA: TGTGCCAGCAGTTTAGGGACTAGCGGCCAAGAGACCCAGTACTTC. Protein: CASSLGTSGQETQYF. This sequence joins TRBV7-6 and TRBJ2-5, with 11 bases aligning to TRBD2. The CDR3 length is 15 residues. Germline CDR1 and CDR2: SGHVS and FNYEAQ.